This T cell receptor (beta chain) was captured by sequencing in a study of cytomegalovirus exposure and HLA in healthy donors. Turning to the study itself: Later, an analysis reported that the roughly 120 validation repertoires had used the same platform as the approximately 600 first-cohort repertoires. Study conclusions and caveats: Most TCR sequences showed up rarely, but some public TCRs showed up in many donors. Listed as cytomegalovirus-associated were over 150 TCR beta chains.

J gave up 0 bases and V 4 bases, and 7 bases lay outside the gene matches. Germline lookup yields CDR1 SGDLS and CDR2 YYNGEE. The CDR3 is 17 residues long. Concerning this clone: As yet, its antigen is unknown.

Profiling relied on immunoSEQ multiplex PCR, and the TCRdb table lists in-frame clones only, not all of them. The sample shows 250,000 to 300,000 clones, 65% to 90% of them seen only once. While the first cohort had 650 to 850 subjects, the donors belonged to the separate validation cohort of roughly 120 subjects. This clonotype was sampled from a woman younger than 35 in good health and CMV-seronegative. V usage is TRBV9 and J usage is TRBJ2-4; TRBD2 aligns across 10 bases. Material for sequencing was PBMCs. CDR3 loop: CASSPYTSGVAKNIQYF. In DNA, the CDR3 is TGTGCCAGCAGCCCCTACACTAGCGGGGTAGCCAAAAACATTCAGTACTTC.